This TCR beta chain was found in a study of T cells after yellow fever vaccination. Study observations and caveats: Overall, a small share of clonotypes was seen in both CD4 and CD8 compartments. Booster sampling recovered most clones from primary vaccination (roughly 96% CD4, just over 85% CD8).

The CDR3 consists of 14 residues. From germline, CDR1 is SGHTA and CDR2 FQGNSA. The V end lost 4 bases, the J end lost 5 bases, and 14 bases lay between the germline ends. Of note for this clonotype: Antigen: not known.

Making TCR cDNA involved 5'RACE template switching, which added UMIs and a universal primer site. A single record per CDR3 protein comes from TCRdb applying MiXCR to the 5' RACE reads. The sample consists of some 350,000 distinct CDR3 sequences, 3.5% to 4.5% of them appearing once. This chain uses TRBV7-2 with TRBJ2-5; no definite D call. This TCR was sampled from a man aged 18-30 years who received the YFV17D yellow fever vaccine. The sample was PBMCs, taken 5 days after the yellow fever booster vaccination. The CDR3 spells CASSSQVEAETQYF. The CDR3 DNA reads TGTGCCAGCAGCTCCCAGGTGGAAGCCGAGACCCAGTACTTC.